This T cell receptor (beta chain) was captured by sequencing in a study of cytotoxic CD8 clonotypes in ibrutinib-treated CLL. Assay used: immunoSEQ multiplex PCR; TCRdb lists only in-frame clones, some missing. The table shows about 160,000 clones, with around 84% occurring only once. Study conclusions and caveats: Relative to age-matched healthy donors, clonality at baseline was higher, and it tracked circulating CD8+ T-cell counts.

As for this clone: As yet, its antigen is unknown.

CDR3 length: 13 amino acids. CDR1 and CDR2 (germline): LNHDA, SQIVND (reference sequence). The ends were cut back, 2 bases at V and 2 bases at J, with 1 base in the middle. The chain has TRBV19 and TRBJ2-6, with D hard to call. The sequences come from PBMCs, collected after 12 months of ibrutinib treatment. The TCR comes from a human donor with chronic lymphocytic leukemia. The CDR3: CASSITGANVLTF. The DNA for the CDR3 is TGTGCCAGTAGTATAACTGGGGCCAACGTCCTGACTTTC.